Presented here are 10 T cell receptor beta chains from one specimen sequenced in a study of cytomegalovirus exposure and HLA in healthy donors. In the PCR, 60 Vbeta and 13 Jbeta primers were used. The assay was immunoSEQ multiplex PCR, and TCRdb's table has in-frame clones only and misses some. The table lists 200,000 to 250,000 clones, more than 75% of them singletons. Input material: PBMCs. The receptor source for this set is a male donor in good health and CMV-seronegative.

The V call is TRBV11-2, the J call TRBJ2-7; TRBD1 matches at 10 bases. This CDR3 is 14 amino acids long. J was trimmed by 6 bases and V by 5 bases; bases with no gene match: 7. The germline V gene encodes CDR1 SGHAT and CDR2 FQNNGV. CDR3 sequence reads: CASSIYRTGGEQYF. The CDR3 DNA reads as TGTGCCAGCAGCATATACCGGACAGGGGGCGAGCAGTACTTC.

V usage is TRBV6-5 and J usage is TRBJ1-6, with a weak D call TRBD1 (6 bases). The CDR3 is 14 residues long. CDR1 is MNHEY, CDR2 SVGAGI, per germline. V shed 6 bases and J shed 5 bases, with 11 bases lying between them. CDR3 protein: CASRRGHNNSPLHF. The CDR3 DNA reads TGTGCCAGCAGAAGGGGACACAATAATTCACCCCTCCACTTT.

The CDR3 DNA reads as TGCGCCAGCAGACTCGCCCAGGGGGCATTTACTGAAGCTTTCTTT. It is translated as CASRLAQGAFTEAFF. The V and J genes are TRBV5-1 and TRBJ1-1; 8 bases fit TRBD1. Losses at the gene ends were 5 bases for V and 5 bases for J; bases not matched to a gene: 11. Germline CDR1 and CDR2: SGHRS and YFSETQ. The CDR3 contains 15 residues.

The rearrangement joins TRBV11-2 to TRBJ2-7; 7 bases agree with TRBD1. This CDR3 spans 12 amino acids. Germline CDR1 reads SGHAT; CDR2 reads FQNNGV. V was pared by 3 bases and J by 6 bases, with 2 bases of the junction left unmatched. The CDR3 nucleotides are TGTGCCAGCAGCTTTACAGGGGCCGAGCAGTACTTC. Translation: CASSFTGAEQYF.

The chain joins TRBV27 to TRBJ2-3; TRBD2 matches 11 bases. CDR3 length: 17 residues. V trimming: 1 base; J trimming: 2 bases; junction bases outside the gene matches: 5. Germline V gene sequence: CDR1 MNHEY, CDR2 SMNVEV (reference sequence). In nucleotides, the CDR3 is TGTGCCAGCAGTTTATTGATAGCGGGAGGGAACACAGATACGCAGTATTTT. Protein sequence: CASSLLIAGGNTDTQYF.

This clone has only one observation. The chain joins TRBV9 to TRBJ2-1; the D gene is possibly TRBD2 (6 bases). Germline-derived CDR1 and CDR2 are SGDLS and YYNGEE. This CDR3 is 14 amino acids long. Trimming left V 0 bases short and J 10 bases short, with 14 bases between. CDR3 loop: CASSVDGGAREQFF. The CDR3 DNA reads TGTGCCAGCAGCGTAGATGGAGGGGCAAGGGAGCAGTTCTTC. The variable domain in full, with the rest retrieved from reference TRBV9 and TRBJ2-1, is DSGVTQTPKHLITATGQRVTLRCSPRSGDLSVYWYQQSLDQGLQFLIQYYNGEERAKGNILERFSAQQFPDLHSELNLSSLELGDSALYFCASSVDGGAREQFFGPGTRLTVL.

The V gene is TRBV7-9, the J gene TRBJ2-1; D is possibly TRBD1 (6 bases). Trimming stripped 4 bases from V and 0 bases from J, with 10 bases between. There are 15 residues in the CDR3. Germline CDR1 reads SEHNR; CDR2 reads FQNEAQ (reference sequence). CDR3 sequence (DNA): TGTGCCAGCAGCTCAACAGGGTCCTCCTACAATGAGCAGTTCTTC. This gives the protein CASSSTGSSYNEQFF.

In nucleotides, the CDR3 is TGTGCCAGCGGATTGAGTGGGGCGCGGGGAAACACCATATATTTT. Protein: CASGLSGARGNTIYF. The chain uses TRBV9 and TRBJ1-3; D possibly corresponds to TRBD1 (5 bases). Trimming took 7 bases from V and 4 from J, leaving 18 bases between them. The germline V gene encodes CDR1 SGDLS and CDR2 YYNGEE. This CDR3 has 15 amino acids.

This sequence joins TRBV27 and TRBJ2-3; D call uncertain. The length of the CDR3 is 14 residues. Germline CDR1 is MNHEY and CDR2 is SMNVEV (reference sequence). V lost 1 base, J lost 2 bases, and 7 bases lay in between. The CDR3 sequence: CASSLWADTDTQYF. The CDR3 coding sequence is TGTGCCAGCAGTTTATGGGCAGACACAGATACGCAGTATTTT.

The CDR3: CASSFLAGVIDEQFF. CDR3 nucleotides: TGTGCCAGCAGCTTTCTAGCGGGAGTTATTGATGAGCAGTTCTTC. The rearrangement joins TRBV11-2 to TRBJ2-1; 10 positions agree with TRBD2. The CDR3 contains 15 residues. V shed 3 bases, J shed 8 bases, and the junction held 7 bases outside the gene matches. The germline CDR1 and CDR2 sequences are SGHAT and FQNNGV.